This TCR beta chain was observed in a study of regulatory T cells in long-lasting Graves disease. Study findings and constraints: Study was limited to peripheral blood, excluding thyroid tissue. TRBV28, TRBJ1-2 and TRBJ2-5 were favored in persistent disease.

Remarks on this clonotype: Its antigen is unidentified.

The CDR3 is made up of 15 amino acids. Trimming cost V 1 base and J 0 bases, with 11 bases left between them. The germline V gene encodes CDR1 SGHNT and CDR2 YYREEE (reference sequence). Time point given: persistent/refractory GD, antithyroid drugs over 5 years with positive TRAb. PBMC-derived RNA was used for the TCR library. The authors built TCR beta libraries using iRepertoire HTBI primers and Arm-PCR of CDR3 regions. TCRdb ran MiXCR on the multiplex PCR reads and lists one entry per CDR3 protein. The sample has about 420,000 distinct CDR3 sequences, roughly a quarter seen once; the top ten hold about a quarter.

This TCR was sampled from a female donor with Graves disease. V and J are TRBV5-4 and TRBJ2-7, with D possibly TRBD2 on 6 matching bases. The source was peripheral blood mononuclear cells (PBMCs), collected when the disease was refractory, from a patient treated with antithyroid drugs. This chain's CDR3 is CASSLPGVLSYEQYF. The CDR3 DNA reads TGTGCCAGCAGCTTGCCGGGAGTGCTCTCCTACGAGCAGTACTTC.